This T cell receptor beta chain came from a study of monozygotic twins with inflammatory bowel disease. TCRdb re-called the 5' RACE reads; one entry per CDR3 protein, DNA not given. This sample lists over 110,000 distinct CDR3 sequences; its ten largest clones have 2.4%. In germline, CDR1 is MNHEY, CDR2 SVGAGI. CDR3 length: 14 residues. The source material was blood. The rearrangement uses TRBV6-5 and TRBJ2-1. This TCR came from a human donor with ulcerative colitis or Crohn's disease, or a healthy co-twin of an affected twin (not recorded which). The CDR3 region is CASSYSETSNEQFF.